The present T cell receptor beta chain was sequenced within a study of blood T cell repertoires in COVID-19. Trimming at V came to 2 bases and at J to 7 bases, leaving 10 bases not matched to a gene. The CDR3 contains 17 residues. Looked up from germline, CDR1 is SGHNT and CDR2 is YYREEE (reference sequence). In its sample, this clone was seen once. TCRdb keeps only in-frame clones here, not all; method: immunoSEQ multiplex PCR. Here the sample spans some 150,000 clones, 70% to 90% being singletons. The TCR originated in a woman younger than 45 with acute COVID-19. Sequencing used PBMCs or T cells enriched from blood (not recorded which). V and J are TRBV5-4 and TRBJ2-1; the match to TRBD2 covers 12 bases. The CDR3 protein is CASSFPQTSGRGNEQFF. The CDR3 DNA sequence: TGTGCCAGCAGCTTTCCGCAGACTAGCGGGAGAGGTAATGAGCAGTTCTTC. The whole variable domain, remainder taken from reference TRBV5-4 and TRBJ2-1, is ETGVTQSPTHLIKTRGQQVTLRCSSQSGHNTVSWYQQALGQGPQFIFQYYREEENGRGNFPPRFSGLQFPNYSSELNVNALELDDSALYLCASSFPQTSGRGNEQFFGPGTRLTVL.